This is a list of T cell receptor beta chains from one sample in a study of blood T cell repertoires in COVID-19. Profiled with immunoSEQ multiplex PCR; TCRdb holds only in-frame clones, not every one. The profile shows approximately 380,000 clones, about 89% of them singletons. Sequencing used PBMCs or T cells enriched from blood (not recorded which). All receptors derive from a woman aged 40 to 49 who had been exposed to COVID-19. Each CDR3 is given without its conserved first and last residue. Each record gives: J gene, CDR3 length, D gene, V gene, CDR3 protein. D genes are given only for firm matches.

TRBJ2-7 10 NA TRBV7-2 ASSPSSYEQY
TRBJ2-7 12 TRBD2 TRBV10-2 ATLRAGAGREQY
TRBJ2-1 13 TRBD1 TRBV6-5 ASSGQGSVNNEQF
TRBJ2-3 13 TRBD2 TRBV27 ASRQGLVGTDTQY
TRBJ2-2 13 TRBD2 TRBV5-1 ASSSSGGFTGELF
TRBJ2-5 13 NA TRBV19 ASSYRAIFRETQY
TRBJ1-1 11 NA TRBV30 AWSADRNTEAF
TRBJ1-2 12 NA TRBV9 ASSAADSRYGYT
TRBJ1-1 12 TRBD1 TRBV19 ASKTGGAGTEAF
TRBJ2-1 12 TRBD1 TRBV10-2 ASRGDSRGREQF
TRBJ1-1 13 TRBD1 TRBV6-5 ASSYVGTGRSEAF
TRBJ2-3 18 TRBD2 TRBV3-1/TRBV3-2 ASSHTGLAGESSSTDTQY
TRBJ1-1 14 TRBD1 TRBV18 ASSPIHGTANTEAF
TRBJ1-5 13 NA TRBV30 AWSRSSDFNQPQH
TRBJ1-1 11 TRBD1 TRBV10-1 ASSVGQTTEAF